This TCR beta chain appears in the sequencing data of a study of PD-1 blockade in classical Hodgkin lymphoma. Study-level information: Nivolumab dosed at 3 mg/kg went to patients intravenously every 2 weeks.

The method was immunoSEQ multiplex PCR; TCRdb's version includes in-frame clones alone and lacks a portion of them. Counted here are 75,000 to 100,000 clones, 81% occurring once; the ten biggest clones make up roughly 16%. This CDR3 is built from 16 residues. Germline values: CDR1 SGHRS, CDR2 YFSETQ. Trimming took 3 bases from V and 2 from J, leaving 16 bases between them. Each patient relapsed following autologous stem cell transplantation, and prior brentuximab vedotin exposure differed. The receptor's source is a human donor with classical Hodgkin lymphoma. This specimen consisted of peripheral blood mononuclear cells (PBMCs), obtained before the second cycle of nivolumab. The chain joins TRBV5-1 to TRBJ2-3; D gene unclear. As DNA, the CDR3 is TGCGCCAGCAGCTCCAATCCGGGCCGAGTCACAGATACGCAGTATTTT. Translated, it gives CASSSNPGRVTDTQYF.